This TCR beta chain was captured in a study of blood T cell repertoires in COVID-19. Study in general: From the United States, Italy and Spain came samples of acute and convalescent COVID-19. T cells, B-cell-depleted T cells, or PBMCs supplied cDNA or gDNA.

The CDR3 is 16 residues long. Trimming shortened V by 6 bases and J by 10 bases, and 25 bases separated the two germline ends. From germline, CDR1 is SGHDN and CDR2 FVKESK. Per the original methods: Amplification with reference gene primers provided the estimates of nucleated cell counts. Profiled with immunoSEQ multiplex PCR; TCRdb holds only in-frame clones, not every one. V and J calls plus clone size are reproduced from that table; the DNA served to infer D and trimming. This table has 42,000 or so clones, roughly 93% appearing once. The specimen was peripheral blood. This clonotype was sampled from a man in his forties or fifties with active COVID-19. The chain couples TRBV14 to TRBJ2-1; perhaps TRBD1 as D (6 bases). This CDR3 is CASSRPPTETGREQFF. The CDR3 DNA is TGTGCCAGCAGTCGGCCTCCTACCGAGACAGGAAGGGAGCAGTTCTTC. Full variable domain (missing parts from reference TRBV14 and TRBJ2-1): EAGVTQFPSHSVIEKGQTVTLRCDPISGHDNLYWYRRVMGKEIKFLLHFVKESKQDESGMPNNRFLAERTGGTYSTLKVQPAELEDSGVYFCASSRPPTETGREQFFGPGTRLTVL.